The clone carrying this T cell receptor beta chain was counted between two and nine times. V lost 5 bases and J 1 base, leaving 10 bases between the germline ends. The germline CDR1 and CDR2 sequences are SQVTM and ANQGSEA. CDR3 size: 13 residues. This specimen belongs to a study of human T cells and chemical hapten exposure. Documented time point: pre-sensitization, week 0. Treatment denoted: therapeutic diphenylcyclopropenone sensitization with weekly scalp DPC. Sequencing started from total RNA isolated from unfractionated whole blood. Separate cDNA molecules received unique molecular identifiers, which the library attached to them. TCRdb re-derived calls from the RACE reads in MiXCR, one entry per CDR3 protein. Of approximately 260,000 distinct CDR3 sequences listed, 7.7% are singletons.

This sample comprised whole blood, obtained in connection with sensitization to the hapten diphenylcyclopropenone (DPC). The clonotype comes from a man younger than 35 with alopecia areata. Some clones in this sample may be carry-over from other donors' samples. The V and J genes are TRBV29-1 and TRBJ2-3; D remains unclear. The CDR3, as DNA: TGCAGCGTTCCCGGGCCCCGCACAGATACGCAGTATTTT. Protein: CSVPGPRTDTQYF.